These T cell receptor beta chains were read from a single sample in a study of T-cell memory formation after mild COVID-19. Each CDR3 protein is one row after TCRdb ran MiXCR on the 5' RACE reads. There are approximately 150,000 distinct CDR3 sequences in the sample; 10% to 15% occur only once, and 2.5% to 4% lies in the top ten. The sample was PBMCs or a T cell subset sorted from them (not recorded which). All receptors derive from a man between 18 and 35 years old who had mild COVID-19 (a few samples of this study predate the infection). Cell type and time point are not known. CDR3s leave out the opening cysteine and the closing phenylalanine or tryptophan. Fields, in order: V gene, clone size, J gene, CDR3 protein. Only part of the rows carry a size: once, few, many, or a class if the clone is expanded.

TRBV14	few	TRBJ2-5	ASSIRQQETQY
TRBV5-4	few	TRBJ2-3	ASSLAALATDTQY
TRBV10-3	.	TRBJ1-1	AISVSRAQNTEAF
TRBV5-1	many	TRBJ2-1	ASSLGGTSHPWNEQF
TRBV29-1	few	TRBJ1-1	SVRGHLNTEAF
TRBV7-2	.	TRBJ2-7	ASSLGRVGEQY
TRBV6-2/TRBV6-3	.	TRBJ2-5	ASSPTGRKTQY
TRBV7-2	few	TRBJ2-5	ASSLQEGSETQY
TRBV5-1	few	TRBJ2-7	ASSLQLAEYEQY
TRBV5-1	few	TRBJ2-5	ASSVLLAGGETQY
TRBV10-3	.	TRBJ1-1	AISKTGETEAF